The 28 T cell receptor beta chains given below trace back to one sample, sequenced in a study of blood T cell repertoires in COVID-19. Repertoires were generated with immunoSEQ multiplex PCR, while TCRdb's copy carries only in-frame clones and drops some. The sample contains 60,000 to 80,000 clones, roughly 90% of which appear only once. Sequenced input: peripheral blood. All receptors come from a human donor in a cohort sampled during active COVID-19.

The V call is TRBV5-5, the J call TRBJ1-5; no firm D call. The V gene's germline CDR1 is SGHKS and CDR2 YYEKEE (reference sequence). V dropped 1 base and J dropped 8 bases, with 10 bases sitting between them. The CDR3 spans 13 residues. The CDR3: CASSLLPEEPQHF. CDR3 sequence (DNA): TGTGCCAGCAGCTTGCTTCCAGAGGAGCCCCAGCATTTT.

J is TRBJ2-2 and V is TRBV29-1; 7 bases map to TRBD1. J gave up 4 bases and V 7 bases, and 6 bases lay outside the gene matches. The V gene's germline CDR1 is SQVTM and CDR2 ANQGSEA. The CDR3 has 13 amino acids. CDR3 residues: CSAPGQITGELFF. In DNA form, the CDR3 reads TGCAGCGCCCCGGGACAGATCACCGGGGAGCTGTTTTTT.

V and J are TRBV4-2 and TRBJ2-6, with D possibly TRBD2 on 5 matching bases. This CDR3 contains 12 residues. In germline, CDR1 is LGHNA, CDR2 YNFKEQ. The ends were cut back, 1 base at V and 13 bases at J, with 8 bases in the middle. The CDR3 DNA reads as TGTGCCAGCAGCCAAGTAAGCGGAGTCCTGACTTTC. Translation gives CASSQVSGVLTF.

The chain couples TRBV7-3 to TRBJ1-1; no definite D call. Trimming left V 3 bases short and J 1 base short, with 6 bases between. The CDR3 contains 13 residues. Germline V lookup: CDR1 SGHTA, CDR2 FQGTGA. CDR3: CASSLFGNTEAFF. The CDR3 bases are TGTGCCAGCAGCTTGTTCGGGAACACTGAAGCTTTCTTT.

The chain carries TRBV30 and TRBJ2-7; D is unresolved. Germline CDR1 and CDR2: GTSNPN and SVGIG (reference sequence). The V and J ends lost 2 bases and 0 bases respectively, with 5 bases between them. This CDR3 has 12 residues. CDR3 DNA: TGTGCCTGGAGTCCGAGCTCCTACGAGCAGTACTTC. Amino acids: CAWSPSSYEQYF.

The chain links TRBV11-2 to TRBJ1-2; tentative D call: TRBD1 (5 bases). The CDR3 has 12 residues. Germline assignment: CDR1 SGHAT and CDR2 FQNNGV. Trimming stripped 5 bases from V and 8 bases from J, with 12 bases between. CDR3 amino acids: CASSPGGDGYTF. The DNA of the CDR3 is TGTGCCAGCAGCCCCGGGGGGGACGGCTACACCTTC.

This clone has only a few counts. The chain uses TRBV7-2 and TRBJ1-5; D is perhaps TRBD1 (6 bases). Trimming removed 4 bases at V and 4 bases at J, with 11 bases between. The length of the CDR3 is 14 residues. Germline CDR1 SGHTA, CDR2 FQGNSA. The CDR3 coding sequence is TGTGCCAGCAGCTCAACAGGGCCGAATCAGCCCCAGCATTTT. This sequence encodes CASSSTGPNQPQHF.

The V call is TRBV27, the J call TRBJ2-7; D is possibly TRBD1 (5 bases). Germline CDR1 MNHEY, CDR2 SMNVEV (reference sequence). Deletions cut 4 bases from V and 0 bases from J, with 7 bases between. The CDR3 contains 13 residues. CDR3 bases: TGTGCCAGCAGTTACAGGAGCTCCTACGAGCAGTACTTC. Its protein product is CASSYRSSYEQYF.

CDR3 DNA sequence: TGTGCCAGCAGCTTGGTCCGGACAGGGGCCCTGAACACTGAAGCTTTCTTT. It is translated as CASSLVRTGALNTEAFF. This chain uses TRBV5-5 with TRBJ1-1; 9 nucleotides match TRBD1. The V and J ends lost 0 bases and 0 bases, in that order; junction bases with no gene match: 6. The CDR3 has 17 amino acids. Germline CDR1 SGHKS, CDR2 YYEKEE (reference sequence).

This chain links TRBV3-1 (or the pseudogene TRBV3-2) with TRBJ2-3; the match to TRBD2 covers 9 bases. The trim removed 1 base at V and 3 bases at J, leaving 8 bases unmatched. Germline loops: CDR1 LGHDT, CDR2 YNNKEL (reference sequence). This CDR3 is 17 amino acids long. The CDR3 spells CASSQVVGGRATDTQYF. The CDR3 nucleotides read TGTGCCAGCAGCCAAGTCGTAGGCGGGAGGGCGACAGATACGCAGTATTTT.

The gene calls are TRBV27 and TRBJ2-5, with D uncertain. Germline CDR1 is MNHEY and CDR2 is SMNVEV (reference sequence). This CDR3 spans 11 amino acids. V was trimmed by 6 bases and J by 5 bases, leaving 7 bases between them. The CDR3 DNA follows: TGTGCCAGCAGCTCCCGGGAGACCCAGTACTTC. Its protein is CASSSRETQYF.

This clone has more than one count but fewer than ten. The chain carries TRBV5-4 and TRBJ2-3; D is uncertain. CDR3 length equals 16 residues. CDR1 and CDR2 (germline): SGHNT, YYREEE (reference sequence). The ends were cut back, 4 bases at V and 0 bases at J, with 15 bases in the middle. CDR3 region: CASSRSQQASTDTQYF. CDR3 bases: TGTGCCAGCAGCAGGTCCCAGCAGGCTAGCACAGATACGCAGTATTTT.

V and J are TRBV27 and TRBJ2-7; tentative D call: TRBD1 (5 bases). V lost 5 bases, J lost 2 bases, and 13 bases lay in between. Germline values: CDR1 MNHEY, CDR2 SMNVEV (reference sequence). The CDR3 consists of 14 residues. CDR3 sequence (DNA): TGTGCCAGCAGTACTGGGGCAGCAACCTACGAGCAGTACTTC. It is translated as CASSTGAATYEQYF.

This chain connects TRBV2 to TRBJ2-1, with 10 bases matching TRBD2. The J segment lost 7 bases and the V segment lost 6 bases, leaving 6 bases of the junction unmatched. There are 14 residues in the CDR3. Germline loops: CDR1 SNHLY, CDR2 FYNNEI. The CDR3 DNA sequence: TGTGCCAGCAGGTTAGCGGGGGGCTCGAATGAGCAGTTCTTC. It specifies CASRLAGGSNEQFF.

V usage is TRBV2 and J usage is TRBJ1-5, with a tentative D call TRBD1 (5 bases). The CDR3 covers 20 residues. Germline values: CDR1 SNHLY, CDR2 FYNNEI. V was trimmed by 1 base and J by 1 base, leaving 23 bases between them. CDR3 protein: CASSEGRGRARLKSNQPQHF. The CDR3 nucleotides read TGTGCCAGCAGTGAAGGCCGTGGCAGGGCCAGACTCAAGAGCAATCAGCCCCAGCATTTT.

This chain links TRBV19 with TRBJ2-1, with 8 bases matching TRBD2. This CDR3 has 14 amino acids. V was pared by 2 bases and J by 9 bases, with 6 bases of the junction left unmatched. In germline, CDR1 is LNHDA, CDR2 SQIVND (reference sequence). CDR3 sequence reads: CASSIYGGAAEQFF. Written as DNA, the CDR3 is TGTGCCAGTAGTATATACGGGGGGGCCGCTGAGCAGTTCTTC.

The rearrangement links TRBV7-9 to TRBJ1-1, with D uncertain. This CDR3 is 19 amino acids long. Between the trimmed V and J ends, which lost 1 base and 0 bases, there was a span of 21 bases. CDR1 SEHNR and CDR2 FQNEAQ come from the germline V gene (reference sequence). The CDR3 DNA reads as TGTGCCAGCAGCTTAGTGGGTTGGCAGCACTACGAGATGAACACTGAAGCTTTCTTT. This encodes CASSLVGWQHYEMNTEAFF.

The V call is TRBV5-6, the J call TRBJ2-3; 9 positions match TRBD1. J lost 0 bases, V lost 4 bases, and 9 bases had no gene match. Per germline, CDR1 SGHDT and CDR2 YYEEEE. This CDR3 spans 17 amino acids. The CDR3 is CASSAVKDRGSTDTQYF. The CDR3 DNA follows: TGTGCCAGCAGCGCAGTGAAGGACAGGGGCAGCACAGATACGCAGTATTTT.

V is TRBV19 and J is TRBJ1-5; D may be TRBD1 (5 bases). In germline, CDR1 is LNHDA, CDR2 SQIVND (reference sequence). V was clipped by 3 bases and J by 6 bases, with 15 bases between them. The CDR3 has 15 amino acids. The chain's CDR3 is CASSMGGSRGQPQHF. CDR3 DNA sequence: TGTGCCAGTAGTATGGGCGGCTCTAGGGGTCAGCCCCAGCATTTT.

The CDR3 region is CASREAVGTQYF. In DNA, the CDR3 is TGCGCCAGCCGGGAGGCGGTCGGGACCCAGTACTTC. The chain has TRBV5-1 and TRBJ2-5, with 7 bases fitting TRBD2. Trimming took 7 bases from V and 7 from J; bases not matched to a gene: 7. Germline V gives CDR1 SGHRS, CDR2 YFSETQ. This CDR3 region has 12 residues.

The CDR3 protein is CATGLTGGGDTQYF. CDR3 sequence (DNA): TGTGCCACCGGGCTTACAGGGGGCGGCGATACGCAGTATTTT. The V call is TRBV24-1, the J call TRBJ2-3, with 9 nucleotides matching TRBD1. Unmatched junction bases numbered 9, after V lost 9 bases and J lost 6 bases. CDR1 is KGHDR, CDR2 SFDVKD, per germline. CDR3 length: 14 residues.

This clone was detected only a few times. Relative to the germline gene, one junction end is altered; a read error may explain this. This CDR3 is CASSFRRGAGSSEQYF. The CDR3 DNA reads as TGTGCCAGCAGCTTTAGGCGTGGCGCAGGGTCCTCCGAGCAGTACTTC. The chain recombines TRBV7-6 with TRBJ2-7; possible D gene TRBD1, 5 bases. The CDR3 is made up of 16 amino acids. Per the germline V gene, CDR1 is SGHVS and CDR2 is FNYEAQ.

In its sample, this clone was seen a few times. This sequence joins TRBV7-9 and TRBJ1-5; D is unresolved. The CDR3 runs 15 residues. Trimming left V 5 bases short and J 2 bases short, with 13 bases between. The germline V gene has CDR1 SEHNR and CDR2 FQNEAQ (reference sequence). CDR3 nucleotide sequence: TGTGCCAGCAGCCCCCCGGGTTTGGGCAATCAGCCCCAGCATTTT. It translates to CASSPPGLGNQPQHF.

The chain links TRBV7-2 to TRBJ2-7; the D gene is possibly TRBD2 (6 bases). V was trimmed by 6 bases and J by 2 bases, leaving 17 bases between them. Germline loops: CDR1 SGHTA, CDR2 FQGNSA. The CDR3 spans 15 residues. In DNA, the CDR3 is TGTGCCAGCAGGGGCGGGGAGGCCTCGGCCTACGAGCAGTACTTC. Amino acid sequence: CASRGGEASAYEQYF.

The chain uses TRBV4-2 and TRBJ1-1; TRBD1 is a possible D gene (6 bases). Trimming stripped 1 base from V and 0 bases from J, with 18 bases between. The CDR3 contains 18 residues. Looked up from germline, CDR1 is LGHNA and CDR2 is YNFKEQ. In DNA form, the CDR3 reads TGTGCCAGCAGCCAAGCCGCGGCGGGGGGGGCCATGAACACTGAAGCTTTCTTT. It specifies CASSQAAAGGAMNTEAFF.

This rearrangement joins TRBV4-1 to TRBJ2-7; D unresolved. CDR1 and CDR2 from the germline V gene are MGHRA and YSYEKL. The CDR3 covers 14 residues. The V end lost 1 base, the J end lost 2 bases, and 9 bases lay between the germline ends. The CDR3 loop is CASSQGAGTYEQYF. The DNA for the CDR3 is TGCGCCAGCAGCCAAGGGGCTGGAACCTACGAGCAGTACTTC.

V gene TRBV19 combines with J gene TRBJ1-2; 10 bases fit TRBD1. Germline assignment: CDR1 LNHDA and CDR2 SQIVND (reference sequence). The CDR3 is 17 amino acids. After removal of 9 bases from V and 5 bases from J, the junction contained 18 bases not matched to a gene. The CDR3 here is CASTRRTTGGSGYGYTF. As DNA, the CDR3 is TGTGCCAGCACTCGACGGACGACAGGGGGCTCAGGGTATGGCTACACCTTC.

This chain's CDR3 is CASAGQTYNEQFF. DNA for the CDR3: TGTGCCAGCGCGGGACAGACGTACAATGAGCAGTTCTTC. The J gene is TRBJ2-1, the V gene TRBV2; D possibly corresponds to TRBD1 (7 bases). Trimming took 8 bases from V and 4 from J, leaving 12 bases between them. Germline-derived CDR1 and CDR2 are SNHLY and FYNNEI. This CDR3 comprises 13 residues.